This paragraph reports one T cell receptor beta chain. Its antigen remains unidentified. The entry originates in a study of regulatory dendritic cells for organ transplantation. The CDR3 contains 14 residues. Germline V gene sequence: CDR1 MDHEN, CDR2 SYDVKM. Trimming took 7 bases from V and 0 from J, leaving 10 bases between them. Sorted subsets were CFSE-labeled and cultured about 5 days with allogeneic dendritic cells. The data were produced by immunoSEQ multiplex PCR, yet TCRdb's version contains in-frame clones alone and is incomplete. The sample shows approximately 18,000 clones, less than 80% of them seen only once.

The TCR originated in a human donor in good health. The chain links TRBV28 to TRBJ2-4; TRBD1 is a possible D gene (7 bases). What was sequenced was memory CD4+ T cells from blood cultured with regulatory dendritic cells. Subset given: CD45RO+ memory T cells. DNA of the CDR3: TGTGCCAGCATCCAGGGGGGAGCCAAAAACATTCAGTACTTC. As protein: CASIQGGAKNIQYF.